Each of the 10 T cell receptor beta chains below was sequenced from the same sample in a study of early T cells in non-severe SARS-CoV-2 infection. TCRdb reanalysed the 5' RACE reads using MiXCR and keeps one entry per CDR3 protein. This repertoire shows 100,000 to 150,000 distinct CDR3 sequences, 14% to 15% found once; its top ten account for 21%. The sample taken for sequencing was whole blood. All receptors come from an adult who was a healthcare worker with PCR-confirmed SARS-CoV-2 infection or an uninfected control (not recorded which).

In this sample, this clonotype turned up a few times. The chain joins TRBV12-3 or TRBV12-4 to TRBJ2-7, with 8 bases aligning to TRBD1. V shed 5 bases and J 7 bases; nucleotides not matched to a gene: 16. The CDR3 length is 16 residues. In DNA form, the CDR3 reads TGTGCCAGCAGTCCCGAAGTGGGACAGGTGGACGGGGAGCAGTACTTC. Translated, it gives CASSPEVGQVDGEQYF.

This clonotype was counted a few times. The chain employs TRBV7-2 and TRBJ2-3; the D gene is possibly TRBD2 (5 bases). V lost 5 bases, J lost 6 bases, and 6 bases lay in between. CDR3 length: 11 amino acids. Germline lookup yields CDR1 SGHTA and CDR2 FQGNSA. The CDR3 DNA follows: TGTGCCAGCAGCCGCGGGGATACGCAGTATTTT. Translating gives CASSRGDTQYF.

Regarding this clonotype: The junction departs from the called germline gene at one end, perhaps through a read error. This chain links TRBV19 with TRBJ2-3; TRBD1 aligns across 7 bases. The V gene's germline CDR1 is LNHDA and CDR2 SQIVND (reference sequence). There are 15 residues in the CDR3. CDR3 amino acids: CASSIKTGSTDTQYF. In DNA, the CDR3 is TGTGCCAGTAGTATAAAGACAGGGAGCACAGACACGCAGTATTTT.

This clonotype was found a few times. J is TRBJ2-3 and V is TRBV3-1; D possibly uses TRBD1 or TRBD2 (5 bases each). This CDR3 contains 14 residues. Trimming removed 3 bases from V and 2 bases from J, with 9 bases in between. The V gene's germline CDR1 is LGHDT and CDR2 YNNKEL (reference sequence). CDR3 nucleotide sequence: TGTGCCAGCAGCCAGGGGGTATTCACAGATACGCAGTATTTT. Amino acid sequence: CASSQGVFTDTQYF.

The chain recombines TRBV14 with TRBJ2-1, with a tentative D call TRBD2 (5 bases). Trimming shortened V by 4 bases and J by 8 bases, and 18 bases separated the two germline ends. The CDR3 totals 15 residues. Germline CDR1 SGHDN, CDR2 FVKESK. DNA of the CDR3: TGTGCCAGCAGCCTGAGGGTCAAGGGATGGCATGAGCAGTTCTTC. Amino acid sequence: CASSLRVKGWHEQFF.

The V gene is TRBV4-1, the J gene TRBJ2-4, with D possibly matching TRBD1 (6 bases). Germline-derived CDR1 and CDR2 are MGHRA and YSYEKL. The CDR3 extends over 19 amino acids. V lost 1 base, J lost 3 bases, and 22 bases lay in between. This chain's CDR3 is CASSQVQTGTIMVKNIQYF. The CDR3 bases are TGCGCCAGCAGCCAAGTCCAAACCGGGACAATTATGGTCAAAAACATTCAGTACTTC.

The rearrangement links TRBV28 to TRBJ1-6, with 8 bases identical to TRBD1. The CDR3 runs to 14 residues. Germline values: CDR1 MDHEN, CDR2 SYDVKM. The trim removed 6 bases at V and 9 bases at J, leaving 7 bases unmatched. This chain's CDR3 is CASRPGQGTSPLHF. Here the CDR3 DNA reads TGTGCCAGCAGGCCCGGACAGGGTACTTCACCCCTCCACTTT.

This clonotype showed up just a few times. This rearrangement joins TRBV20-1 to TRBJ1-1; the D is unclear. Germline CDR1 reads DFQATT; CDR2 reads SNEGSKA (reference sequence). V lost 3 bases and J 1 base, leaving 9 bases between the germline ends. The CDR3 is 13 amino acids. This CDR3 reads CSASGSTNTEAFF. In DNA, the CDR3 is TGCAGTGCTAGTGGCTCAACGAACACTGAAGCTTTCTTT.

The rearrangement uses TRBV5-1 and TRBJ1-3; D unresolved. This CDR3 has 16 residues. CDR1 and CDR2 (germline): SGHRS, YFSETQ. V lost 4 bases to trimming and J lost 0 bases, with 14 bases between them. The CDR3 DNA sequence: TGCGCCAGCAGCCCATACGTGGCTAGCTCTGGAAACACCATATATTTT. It specifies CASSPYVASSGNTIYF.

This clonotype has ten or more counts. CDR3 sequence reads: CASSPRSDTEAFF. The DNA for the CDR3 is TGTGCCAGCAGCCCGCGGTCAGACACTGAAGCTTTCTTT. The genes are TRBV6-9 and TRBJ1-1; D is unresolved. The CDR3 length is 13 residues. In germline, CDR1 is MNHGY, CDR2 SVAAGI. Between the trimmed V and J ends, which lost 6 bases and 3 bases, there was a span of 11 bases.